This T cell receptor (beta chain) derives from a study of blood T cell repertoires in COVID-19. Study overall: Sources were T cells, B-cell-depleted T cells, or PBMCs; the material itself was cDNA or gDNA.

The count of this clone is one. Seattle-derived patients entered the study during active infection and were followed longitudinally. Repertoires were generated with immunoSEQ multiplex PCR, while TCRdb's copy carries only in-frame clones and drops some. The data hold 300,000 to 400,000 clones, with more than 80% observed a single time. CDR3 length: 17 amino acids. The ends lost 8 bases at V and 0 bases at J; junction bases unmatched: 10. Germline loops: CDR1 SGHNT, CDR2 YENEEA. The sequence was obtained from a woman aged 25 to 39 with COVID-19, enrolled during active disease. The chain recombines TRBV11-3 with TRBJ2-6, with 7 bases matching TRBD1. The specimen was peripheral blood. The CDR3 sequence is CASASGTAVSGANVLTF. As DNA, the CDR3 is TGTGCCAGCGCTTCCGGGACAGCGGTCTCTGGGGCCAACGTCCTGACTTTC.